These 31 T cell receptor beta chains were all obtained from the same sample, sequenced in a study of vaccination and CD4 T cells after COVID-19. Documented treatment: roughly ten-day PBMC culture with coronavirus spike peptide pools or control peptides (ViraFEST assay). These receptors have no identified antigens. Sequencing of the DNA from cultured CD4+ T cells was carried out with the Oncomine TCR Beta short-read assay. TCRdb reprocessed the PCR reads with MiXCR, giving one entry per CDR3 protein. Counted here are roughly 5,000 distinct CDR3 sequences, about 44% occurring once; the ten biggest clones make up roughly 45%. Sequencing used CD4+ T cells from blood, cultured in vitro, obtained after SARS-CoV-2 vaccination. All receptors come from a human donor who had recovered from COVID-19.

The rearrangement uses TRBV11-2 and TRBJ1-1, with D possibly being TRBD1 (5 bases). From germline, CDR1 is SGHAT and CDR2 FQNNGV. The ends were cut back, 4 bases at V and 7 bases at J, with 16 bases in the middle. The CDR3 runs 14 residues. CDR3 in amino acids: CASSSAPGTGEAFF. The CDR3 coding sequence is TGTGCCAGCAGCTCAGCTCCAGGGACTGGTGAAGCTTTCTTT.

V and J are TRBV11-2 and TRBJ1-3; 7 bases line up with TRBD1. The CDR3 extends over 15 amino acids. Germline trimming cut 6 bases from V and 4 bases from J; bases unmatched to any gene: 9. CDR1 and CDR2 from the germline V gene are SGHAT and FQNNGV. CDR3 loop: CASRPYDREGNTIYF. As DNA, the CDR3 is TGTGCCAGCAGACCCTATGACAGGGAAGGAAACACCATATATTTT.

This sequence joins TRBV7-6 and TRBJ2-7; D is unresolved. V was clipped by 6 bases and J by 3 bases, with 24 bases between them. The germline V gene has CDR1 SGHVS and CDR2 FNYEAQ. The CDR3 covers 17 residues. Here the CDR3 reads CASSPGYETWGNYEQYF. CDR3 DNA: TGTGCCAGCAGTCCCGGTTATGAGACCTGGGGAAACTACGAGCAGTACTTC.

The rearrangement uses TRBV29-1 and TRBJ2-5; D might be TRBD1 (5 bases). CDR3 size: 12 residues. Trimming cost V 5 bases and J 2 bases, with 9 bases left between them. Germline lookup yields CDR1 SQVTM and CDR2 ANQGSEA. CDR3 region: CSVPQGQETQYF. CDR3 nucleotides: TGCAGCGTTCCCCAGGGTCAAGAGACCCAGTACTTC.

V gene TRBV11-2 combines with J gene TRBJ2-5, with 8 bases lining up with TRBD2. CDR1 is SGHAT and CDR2 is FQNNGV in the germline V gene. The CDR3 extends over 15 amino acids. V shed 7 bases, J shed 1 base, and the junction held 8 bases outside the gene matches. CDR3 nucleotides: TGTGCCAGCAACCAGAATGCGGGGGGCCAAGAGACCCAGTACTTC. Translating it yields CASNQNAGGQETQYF.

By frequency in the sample, this clonotype is medium-sized. This CDR3 reads CASSLGGSGQPQHF. The CDR3, as DNA: TGTGCCAGCAGCTTAGGGGGCAGCGGGCAGCCCCAGCATTTT. The chain couples TRBV7-3 to TRBJ1-5, with a possible D match to TRBD1 (6 bases). The CDR3 sequence is 14 residues long. The germline gives CDR1 SGHTA, CDR2 FQGTGA. V lost 2 bases, J lost 7 bases, and 12 bases lay in between.

This chain connects TRBV7-9 to TRBJ2-5; 8 bases are shared with TRBD2. Germline CDR1 is SEHNR and CDR2 is FQNEAQ (reference sequence). The CDR3 extends over 15 amino acids. V was pared by 5 bases and J by 4 bases, with 9 bases of the junction left unmatched. The CDR3 coding sequence is TGTGCCAGCAGCCCCCAAGCGGGAGTGGGAGAGACCCAGTACTTC. It codes for CASSPQAGVGETQYF.

The chain recombines TRBV20-1 with TRBJ1-3, with a possible D match to TRBD1 (5 bases). Deletions cut 0 bases from V and 3 bases from J, with 12 bases between. The CDR3 totals 15 residues. CDR1 is DFQATT, CDR2 SNEGSKA, per germline (reference sequence). The CDR3 reads CSARDAGSYGNTIYF. CDR3 in DNA: TGCAGTGCTAGAGATGCAGGGTCGTATGGAAACACCATATATTTT.

This clonotype has only a few counts. The chain is built from TRBV6-5 and TRBJ1-1; 7 bases match TRBD1. This CDR3 spans 16 amino acids. V shed 2 bases and J 1 base; nucleotides not matched to a gene: 7. The germline V gene encodes CDR1 MNHEY and CDR2 SVGAGI. CDR3 residues: CASSYATGAPNTEAFF. The CDR3 region has the DNA TGTGCCAGCAGTTACGCCACAGGGGCCCCGAACACTGAAGCTTTCTTT.

This clonotype was picked up a small number of times. V and J are TRBV20-1 and TRBJ2-1, with TRBD2 as a possible D gene (6 bases). CDR1 is DFQATT, CDR2 SNEGSKA, per germline (reference sequence). This CDR3 contains 14 residues. The V end was cut by 6 bases, the J end by 3 bases, with 15 bases between. The CDR3 loop reads CSALSGTRYNEQFF. In DNA, the CDR3 is TGCAGTGCACTCTCCGGGACTCGCTACAATGAGCAGTTCTTC.

The chain carries TRBV19 and TRBJ1-6; TRBD1 agrees at 9 bases. The V gene end was trimmed by 4 bases and the J gene end by 7 bases; junction bases not matched to a gene: 2. Germline CDR1 and CDR2: LNHDA and SQIVND (reference sequence). CDR3 length: 14 amino acids. CDR3 residues: CASSTGTGNSPLHF. The DNA of the CDR3 is TGTGCCAGTAGTACCGGGACAGGGAATTCACCCCTCCACTTT.

This clonotype showed up just a few times. The rearrangement links TRBV20-1 to TRBJ1-1; D is perhaps TRBD1 (5 bases). With 0 bases removed from V and 1 base from J, the gap between germline ends came to 12 bases. The CDR3 extends over 15 amino acids. Germline CDR1 reads DFQATT; CDR2 reads SNEGSKA (reference sequence). The CDR3 DNA reads TGCAGTGCTAGAGATCAGGGACTCCAGAACACTGAAGCTTTCTTT. Translated, it gives CSARDQGLQNTEAFF.

The genes are TRBV7-2 and TRBJ2-7; 8 nucleotides match TRBD2. J gave up 1 base and V 4 bases, and 6 bases lay outside the gene matches. The CDR3 is 15 residues long. From germline, CDR1 is SGHTA and CDR2 FQGNSA. Here the CDR3 DNA reads TGTGCCAGCAGCTCCTCCAGCGGGAGTTCCTACGAGCAGTACTTC. Translated: CASSSSSGSSYEQYF.

The rearrangement uses TRBV2 and TRBJ1-5; 7 bases are a match to TRBD1. Germline V lookup: CDR1 SNHLY, CDR2 FYNNEI. This CDR3 has 15 amino acids. J lost 6 bases, V lost 8 bases, and 13 bases had no gene match. The CDR3 DNA reads TGTGCCAGCGGAGAGGACAGGACGGTCCCTCAGCCCCAGCATTTT. Translated, it gives CASGEDRTVPQPQHF.

In this sample, this clonotype turned up a few times. The chain couples TRBV11-3 to TRBJ1-6; D is uncertain. The V gene's germline CDR1 is SGHNT and CDR2 YENEEA. Between the trimmed V and J ends, which lost 4 bases and 4 bases, there was a span of 8 bases. The CDR3 has 14 amino acids. Here the CDR3 reads CASSSRGYNSPLHF. The CDR3 nucleotides read TGTGCCAGCAGCTCCCGTGGTTATAATTCACCCCTCCACTTT.

This clonotype was observed a few times. As DNA, the CDR3 is TGTGCCAGTAAACAGGAGTATAATTCACCCCTCCACTTT. Protein product: CASKQEYNSPLHF. The chain joins TRBV19 to TRBJ1-6; a possible D gene is TRBD1 (5 bases). The CDR3 is made up of 13 amino acids. Trimming took off 7 bases at V and 4 bases at J, with 8 bases between the two ends. CDR1 is LNHDA, CDR2 SQIVND, per germline (reference sequence).

V gene TRBV28 combines with J gene TRBJ2-7; 9 positions match TRBD2. Per germline, CDR1 MDHEN and CDR2 SYDVKM. The J segment lost 3 bases and the V segment lost 6 bases, leaving 9 bases of the junction unmatched. The CDR3 runs 15 residues. CDR3 amino acids: CASREASSGVYEQYF. CDR3 bases: TGTGCCAGCAGGGAAGCGTCTAGCGGGGTCTACGAGCAGTACTTC.

This clonotype was seen only a few times. The V call is TRBV20-1, the J call TRBJ2-1; TRBD2 matches at 11 bases. This CDR3 is built from 15 residues. Germline trimming cut 5 bases from V and 7 bases from J; bases unmatched to any gene: 10. Germline V lookup: CDR1 DFQATT, CDR2 SNEGSKA (reference sequence). CDR3 sequence reads: CSARRPGLAANEQFF. The CDR3 DNA follows: TGCAGTGCTCGGAGACCGGGACTAGCGGCAAATGAGCAGTTCTTC.

This clonotype was picked up a small number of times. This sequence joins TRBV6-1 and TRBJ1-1; D is perhaps TRBD1 (5 bases). CDR3 length: 13 amino acids. V lost 5 bases to trimming and J lost 3 bases, with 10 bases between them. Germline-derived CDR1 and CDR2 are MNHNS and SASEGT. The CDR3 region is CASSQGGYTEAFF. CDR3 sequence (DNA): TGTGCCAGCAGTCAGGGAGGGTACACTGAAGCTTTCTTT.

This clonotype was detected a few times. The chain has TRBV20-1 and TRBJ1-2; D remains ambiguous. This CDR3 spans 12 amino acids. Germline V gene lookup returns CDR1 DFQATT and CDR2 SNEGSKA (reference sequence). V lost 0 bases and J lost 3, with 5 bases in between. This CDR3 is CSARDPYYGYTF. Here the CDR3 DNA reads TGCAGTGCTAGAGATCCCTACTATGGCTACACCTTC.

The chain combines TRBV20-1 with TRBJ1-2; D possibly corresponds to TRBD1 (5 bases). V lost 0 bases, J lost 8 bases, and 16 bases lay in between. The CDR3 has 14 amino acids. Germline CDR1 is DFQATT and CDR2 is SNEGSKA (reference sequence). CDR3 DNA: TGCAGTGCTAGAGATGTGGGGGTCCTGGGGGGCTACACCTTC. Translating gives CSARDVGVLGGYTF.

The rearrangement joins TRBV20-1 to TRBJ2-7, with TRBD1 matching 8 bases. V dropped 4 bases and J dropped 2; count of bases not matched to a gene: 4. The CDR3 consists of 13 residues. The V gene's germline CDR1 is DFQATT and CDR2 SNEGSKA (reference sequence). In nucleotides, the CDR3 is TGCAGTGCTATTTCGACAGGGGCCTACGAGCAGTACTTC. It codes for CSAISTGAYEQYF.

The chain links TRBV20-1 to TRBJ2-7; tentative D call: TRBD1 (6 bases). V lost 3 bases, J lost 1 base, and 13 bases lay in between. The V gene's germline CDR1 is DFQATT and CDR2 SNEGSKA (reference sequence). The CDR3 consists of 14 residues. CDR3 bases: TGCAGTGCTAGTCCCGGGACAAAATCCTACGAGCAGTACTTC. Its protein is CSASPGTKSYEQYF.

This rearrangement joins TRBV28 to TRBJ1-2; 7 positions match TRBD1. Germline V gives CDR1 MDHEN, CDR2 SYDVKM. The CDR3 loop spans 13 amino acids. J was trimmed by 3 bases and V by 5 bases; bases with no gene match: 3. The DNA of the CDR3 is TGTGCCAGCAGTCAACAGGGGTACTATGGCTACACCTTC. The encoded protein is CASSQQGYYGYTF.

This clonotype came up once. The gene calls are TRBV6-1 and TRBJ2-7; unclear D gene. Germline values: CDR1 MNHNS, CDR2 SASEGT. This CDR3 is built from 12 residues. V was pared by 0 bases and J by 5 bases, with 5 bases between. For the CDR3, the DNA is TGTGCCAGCAGTGAAGCAAGAAACGAGCAGTACTTC. Translating it yields CASSEARNEQYF.

This CDR3 reads CASSPGTVNTEAFF. CDR3 sequence (DNA): TGTGCCAGCAGCCCCGGGACGGTGAACACTGAAGCTTTCTTT. This chain uses TRBV7-2 with TRBJ1-1, with a possible D match to TRBD1 (5 bases). The V and J ends lost 5 bases and 0 bases respectively, with 10 bases between them. Germline lookup yields CDR1 SGHTA and CDR2 FQGNSA. This CDR3 contains 14 residues.

This chain links TRBV28 with TRBJ2-6; D remains unclear. CDR1 and CDR2 from the germline V gene are MDHEN and SYDVKM. The CDR3 spans 15 residues. V was cut by 7 bases and J by 1 base, with 11 bases left in between. The CDR3 sequence is CASTLGVSGANVLTF. CDR3 DNA sequence: TGTGCCAGCACCCTCGGTGTGTCTGGGGCCAACGTCCTGACTTTC.

V and J are TRBV6-5 and TRBJ1-6; D unclear. CDR3 size: 13 residues. CDR1 is MNHEY, CDR2 SVGAGI, per germline. V was pared by 0 bases and J by 6 bases, with 3 bases between. CDR3 sequence: CASSYSTNSPLHF. CDR3 in DNA: TGTGCCAGCAGTTACTCGACTAATTCACCCCTCCACTTT.

This clonotype is labeled as medium-sized (0.01 to 0.1%). This sequence joins TRBV24-1 and TRBJ1-5; 9 bases line up with TRBD1. J lost 7 bases, V lost 4 bases, and 4 bases had no gene match. CDR1 is KGHDR, CDR2 SFDVKD, per germline. This CDR3 comprises 14 residues. The chain's CDR3 is CATSEGQGGQPQHF. CDR3 nucleotides: TGTGCCACCAGTGAGGGACAGGGAGGACAGCCCCAGCATTTT.

The V and J genes are TRBV6-1 and TRBJ2-3, with D hard to call. Germline V gene sequence: CDR1 MNHNS, CDR2 SASEGT. This CDR3 spans 13 amino acids. V was cut by 5 bases and J by 2 bases, with 8 bases left in between. The CDR3 protein is CASSSRTTDTQYF. In DNA, the CDR3 is TGTGCCAGCAGTAGCAGGACCACAGATACGCAGTATTTT.

CDR3 region: CASSLRLAGAYEQYF. The CDR3 coding sequence is TGTGCCAGCAGCTTGCGACTAGCGGGAGCGTACGAGCAGTACTTC. This rearrangement joins TRBV9 to TRBJ2-7, with 12 bases matching TRBD2. This CDR3 is 15 amino acids long. Per germline, CDR1 SGDLS and CDR2 YYNGEE. J gave up 4 bases and V 4 bases, and 6 bases lay outside the gene matches.